This T cell receptor beta chain was profiled in a study of cytomegalovirus exposure and HLA in healthy donors. The V gene's germline CDR1 is LNHDA and CDR2 SQIVND (reference sequence). The CDR3 sequence is 15 residues long. Trimming removed 4 bases from V and 2 bases from J, with 14 bases in between. Study conclusions and caveats: Reports credit the classifier with highly specific, highly sensitive diagnosis of cytomegalovirus status.

A remark on this clone: The antigen is undetermined.

The PCR contained 60 Vbeta and 13 Jbeta primers. Original data processing: In a later analysis, some 10 million of 60 million to 80 million unique beta chains occurred in at least two donors. TCRdb keeps only in-frame clones here, not all; method: immunoSEQ multiplex PCR. V and J calls and clone size are those listed in that table; D and trimming were worked out from the DNA. Seen here are 150,000 to 200,000 clones, 70% to 85% observed once, and the top ten hold 1.5% to 2%. The sequencing sample was made of PBMCs. This rearrangement joins TRBV19 to TRBJ2-5, with a tentative D call TRBD1 (5 bases). This TCR came from a woman aged 25 to 39 in good health and CMV-seronegative. CDR3 loop: CASSTYRRQQETQYF. The CDR3 DNA is TGTGCCAGTAGTACATATAGGAGACAGCAAGAGACCCAGTACTTC.